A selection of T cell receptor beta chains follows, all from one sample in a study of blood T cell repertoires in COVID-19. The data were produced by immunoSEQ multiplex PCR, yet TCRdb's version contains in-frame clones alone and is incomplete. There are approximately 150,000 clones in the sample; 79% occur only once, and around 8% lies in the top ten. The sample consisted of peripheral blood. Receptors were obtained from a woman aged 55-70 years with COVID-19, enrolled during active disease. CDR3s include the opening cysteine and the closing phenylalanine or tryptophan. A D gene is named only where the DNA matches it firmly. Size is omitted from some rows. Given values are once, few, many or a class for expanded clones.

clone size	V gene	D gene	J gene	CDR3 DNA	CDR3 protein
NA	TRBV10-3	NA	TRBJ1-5	TGTGCCATCAGTGAGTCTATATACAGGGAGGGTCAGCCCCAGCATTTT	CAISESIYREGQPQHF
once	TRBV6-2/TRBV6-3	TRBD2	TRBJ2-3	TGTGCCAGCAGTTACGATCTGGGGAGGGGAGATACGCAGTATTTT	CASSYDLGRGDTQYF
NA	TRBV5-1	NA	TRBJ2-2	TGCGCCAGCAGCTTGGACGGGGAGACCGGGGAGCTGTTTTTT	CASSLDGETGELFF
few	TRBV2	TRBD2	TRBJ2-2	TGTGCCAGCAGTGAAAGGCTAGCGGGGAACACCGGGGAGCTGTTTTTT	CASSERLAGNTGELFF
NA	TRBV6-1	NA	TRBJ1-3	TGTGCCAGCAGTGTTATGACTGGCCTCTCTGGAAACACCATATATTTT	CASSVMTGLSGNTIYF
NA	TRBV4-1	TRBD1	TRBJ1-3	TGCGCCAGCAGCCGCTTACAGGGGTCTGGAAACACCATATATTTT	CASSRLQGSGNTIYF
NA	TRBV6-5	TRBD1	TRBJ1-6	TGTGCCAGCAGTTACGCCAAGACAGGGCCGAATTCACCCCTCCACTTT	CASSYAKTGPNSPLHF
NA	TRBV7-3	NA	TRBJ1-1	TGTGCCAGCAGCTTAGGTCAGGGGACTGAAGCTTTCTTT	CASSLGQGTEAFF
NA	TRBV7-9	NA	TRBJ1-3	TGTGCCAGCAGCTTAGGAGTCCGGACAGACATCTCTGGAAACACCATATATTTT	CASSLGVRTDISGNTIYF
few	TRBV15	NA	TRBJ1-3	TGTGCCACCAGCAGTCGACAGAGCTCTGGAAACACCATATATTTT	CATSSRQSSGNTIYF
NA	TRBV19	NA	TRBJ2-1	TGTGCCAGTAGTCCCCACACCCGTGAGCAGTTCTTC	CASSPHTREQFF
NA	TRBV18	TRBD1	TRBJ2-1	TGTGCCAGCTCCCTTCAGACAGGGGTCTACAATGAGCAGTTCTTC	CASSLQTGVYNEQFF
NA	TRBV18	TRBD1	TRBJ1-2	TGTGCCAGCTCAGCCGGACAGGCTGGCTACACCTTC	CASSAGQAGYTF
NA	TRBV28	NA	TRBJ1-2	TGTGCCAGCAGCCCCGCCCTTGACAGAGGCTATGGCTACACCTTC	CASSPALDRGYGYTF
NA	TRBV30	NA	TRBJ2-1	TGTGCCTGGAGGCGGAGCTTGAGCTCCTACAATGAGCAGTTCTTC	CAWRRSLSSYNEQFF
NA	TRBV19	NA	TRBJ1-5	TGTGCCAGTAGTCCACGCAGGGGCCAAAGCAATCAGCCCCAGCATTTT	CASSPRRGQSNQPQHF
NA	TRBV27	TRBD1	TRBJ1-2	TGTGCCAGCAGGGCTCGGGGGACAGGGGCTATCTATGGCTACACCTTC	CASRARGTGAIYGYTF
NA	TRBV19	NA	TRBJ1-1	TGTGCCAGTAGTAACAGGTTAACGGTCGCCGTCACTGAAGCTTTCTTT	CASSNRLTVAVTEAFF
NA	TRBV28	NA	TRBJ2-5	TGTGCCAGCAGTGGGGGGTACCAAGAGACCCAGTACTTC	CASSGGYQETQYF
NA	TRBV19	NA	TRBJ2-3	TGTGCCAGTAGTATCGGACCGGGACTGGATACGCAGTATTTT	CASSIGPGLDTQYF
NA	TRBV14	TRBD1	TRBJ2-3	TGTGCCAGCAGCCAAGATACAGGGGGCACAGATACGCAGTATTTT	CASSQDTGGTDTQYF
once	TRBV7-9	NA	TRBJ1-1	TGTGCCAGCAGCTTATACAGTTCCATGAACACTGAAGCTTTCTTT	CASSLYSSMNTEAFF
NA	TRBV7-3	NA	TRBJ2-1	TGTGCCAGCAGCTTAACCTCCGTAGCGAACAATGAGCAGTTCTTC	CASSLTSVANNEQFF
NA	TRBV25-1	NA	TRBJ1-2	TGTGCCAGCAGTGATGGGGCTGGCTACACCTTC	CASSDGAGYTF
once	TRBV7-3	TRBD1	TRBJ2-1	TGTGCCAGCAGCGTTGGGACAGGCAATGAGCAGTTCTTC	CASSVGTGNEQFF
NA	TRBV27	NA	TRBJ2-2	TGTGCCAGCAGTCCCAGTGGACATCTGAACACCGGGGAGCTGTTTTTT	CASSPSGHLNTGELFF
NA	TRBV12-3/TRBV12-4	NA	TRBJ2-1	TGTGCCAGCAGCGCAACAAGGGGCAATGAGCAGTTCTTC	CASSATRGNEQFF
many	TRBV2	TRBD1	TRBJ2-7	TGTGCCAGCAGCGGACAGGGGGTCTACGAGCAGTACTTC	CASSGQGVYEQYF
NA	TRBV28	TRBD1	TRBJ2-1	TGTGCCAGCAGTTTAGGGACAGGTTACAATGAGCAGTTCTTC	CASSLGTGYNEQFF
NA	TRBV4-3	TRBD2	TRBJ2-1	TGCGCCAGCAGCCAAGCCCCATACCTAGCGGGAGTTATACCGTCCGATGAGCAGTTCTTC	CASSQAPYLAGVIPSDEQFF
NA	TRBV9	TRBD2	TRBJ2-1	TGTGCCAGCAGCGTAGACTCGCGGGGGACGTGGAATGAGCAGTTCTTC	CASSVDSRGTWNEQFF
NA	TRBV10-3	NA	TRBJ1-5	TGTGCCATCAGGGAGGCACAGGGCAATCAGCCCCAGCATTTT	CAIREAQGNQPQHF
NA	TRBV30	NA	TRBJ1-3	TGTGCCTGGAGTGTACTTGGGGGGGCATTCCCCGGAAACACCATATATTTT	CAWSVLGGAFPGNTIYF
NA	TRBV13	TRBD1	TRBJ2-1	TGTGCCAGCAGGACCGGGACAGCCGTCCCCAATGAGCAGTTCTTC	CASRTGTAVPNEQFF
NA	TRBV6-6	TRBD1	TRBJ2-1	TGTGCCAGCAGTTACTTCGCCGGGACAGGGCAGTTCTTC	CASSYFAGTGQFF
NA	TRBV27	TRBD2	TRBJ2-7	TGTGCCAGCAGTTCCCGGACTAGCGGGAGGCCGAGCTCCTACGAGCAGTACTTC	CASSSRTSGRPSSYEQYF
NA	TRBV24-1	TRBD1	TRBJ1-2	TGTGCCACCAGTGACCTTAACCCTTACAGGGGCGGCTACACCTTC	CATSDLNPYRGGYTF
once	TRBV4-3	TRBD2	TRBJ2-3	TGCGCCAGCAGCCCCCTAGCGGGAGGCACAGATACGCAGTATTTT	CASSPLAGGTDTQYF
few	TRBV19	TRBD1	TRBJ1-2	TGTGCCAGTAGCAAGGACAGGGGTCGTGGCTACACCTTC	CASSKDRGRGYTF
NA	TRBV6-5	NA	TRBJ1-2	TGTGCCAGCAGTTACGGTACAGGGCAGGATGGCTACACCTTC	CASSYGTGQDGYTF
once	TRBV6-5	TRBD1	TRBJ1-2	TGTGCCAGCAGACCGGGACAGGGGATATCTGGCTACACCTTC	CASRPGQGISGYTF
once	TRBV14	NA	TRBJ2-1	TGTGCCAGCAGCCAAGGGCCTCGTGTCGCGGGAACGATATACAATGAGCAGTTCTTC	CASSQGPRVAGTIYNEQFF
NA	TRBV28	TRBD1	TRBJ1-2	TGTGCCAGCAGTTTAGCTGGGACAGGACGATTCTATGGCTACACCTTC	CASSLAGTGRFYGYTF
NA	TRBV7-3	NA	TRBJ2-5	TGTGCCAGCAGCCCCGGTGGGGAGTCCCAAGAGACCCAGTACTTC	CASSPGGESQETQYF